This T cell receptor beta chain was recorded in a study of regulatory T cells in long-lasting Graves disease. The overall study: A definition of persistent Graves' disease required over 5 years of antithyroid drugs plus positive TSH receptor antibodies. General study findings and limits: Samples came from peripheral blood alone, without thyroid tissue.

Noted time point: persistent/refractory GD, antithyroid drugs over 5 years with positive TRAb. The TCR library was made from RNA that had been extracted from PBMCs in TRIzol. On this clonotype itself: The antigen remains undetermined.

Sequencing libraries for TCR beta were prepared with iRepertoire HTBI primers and Arm-PCR of CDR3 regions. In the source study's methods: Identified segments across samples numbered about 60 TRBV and approximately 14 TRBJ. TCRdb independently ran MiXCR on the multiplex PCR reads; one entry per CDR3 protein. For this entry, the V and J calls and clone size follow TCRdb and not the study's own pipeline. This sample has 400,000 to 500,000 distinct CDR3 sequences; about 22% occur once, and the top ten carry around 14%. This specimen consisted of peripheral blood mononuclear cells (PBMCs), obtained when the disease was refractory, from a patient treated with antithyroid drugs. The TCR comes from a female donor with Graves disease.

DNA for the CDR3: TGTGCCAGCAGCCAACACCCTGACAGTGCCCGCTATGGCTACACCTTC. Translated, it gives CASSQHPDSARYGYTF. The chain is built from TRBV9 and TRBJ1-2; D might be TRBD1 (5 bases). CDR1 SGDLS and CDR2 YYNGEE come from the germline V gene. CDR3 length: 16 amino acids. V lost 4 bases, J lost 4 bases, and 20 bases lay in between.